The rows below give T cell receptor beta chains drawn from one sample of a study of shared clonotypes between healthy human individuals. This table comes from immunoSEQ multiplex PCR, and its TCRdb copy is limited to in-frame clones, with some not included. The sample holds about 2.4 million clones, more than 85% seen once. Sequencing was carried out using naive CD4+ T cells from PBMCs. These receptors were taken from a young man in good health. Some clones in this sample may be carry-over from other donors' samples. Both conserved end residues are part of each CDR3.

j_gene | v_gene | CDR3aa
TRBJ1-5 | TRBV6-1 | CASSEGINIHF
TRBJ2-1 | TRBV28 | CASSLGARGADNEQFF
TRBJ2-7 | TRBV6-5 | CASSRTSGQVYEQYF
TRBJ2-3 | TRBV6-6 | CASTGLAGGHPDTQYF
TRBJ1-2 | TRBV5-1 | CASSLDGTGDTWGYTF
TRBJ1-2 | TRBV28 | CASSGGQAAGYTF
TRBJ2-2 | TRBV7-2 | CASSPRGLAGGTGELFF
NA | TRBV4-1 | CASSQVGIQGTYEQYF
TRBJ1-2 | TRBV7-3 | CASSPIGGSPSGYGYTF
TRBJ2-1 | TRBV11-2 | CASSLAGRGFYNEQFF
TRBJ2-5 | TRBV18 | CASSPVAGKVLKTQYF
TRBJ2-1 | TRBV5-1 | CARTPGLAWVNEQFF
TRBJ1-2 | TRBV7-2 | CASSLRGSLDYGYTF
NA | TRBV6-5 | CASSRLAARNEQYF
TRBJ2-5 | TRBV5-5 | CASSFNGETQYF
TRBJ2-1 | TRBV29-1 | CSVELGLAGYHEQFF
TRBJ1-1 | TRBV2 | CASSEAGEAFF
TRBJ2-2 | TRBV10-3 | CAIMVPTASTGELFF
TRBJ2-3 | TRBV5-1 | CASSLAPGAFPDTQYF
TRBJ2-1 | TRBV18 | CASSPPGGLLGNEQFF
TRBJ1-1 | TRBV4-1 | CASSQEVGRGWNTEAFF
TRBJ2-3 | TRBV4-3 | CASSRQVAAPPTDTQYF
TRBJ2-7 | TRBV6-5 | CASSVLYEQYF
TRBJ1-2 | TRBV5-1 | CAPEGGLYGYTF
TRBJ2-3 | TRBV29-1 | CSVSGGDTQYF
TRBJ2-7 | TRBV7-3 | CASSYDRDYEQYF
TRBJ1-1 | TRBV7-3 | CASSLGLGRNTEAFF
TRBJ2-1 | TRBV29-1 | CSVEDLGDEQFF
TRBJ2-1 | TRBV5-1 | CASSAGLATVYNEQFF
TRBJ2-3 | TRBV7-3 | CASSWGTKTSTDTQYF
TRBJ1-2 | TRBV5-4 | CASSNGQGHNYGYTF
TRBJ1-2 | TRBV28 | CASTPVGTGWDGYTF
TRBJ1-2 | TRBV4-2 | CASSPEPSGTNYGYTF
TRBJ2-2 | TRBV5-1 | CASSLTSGRNTGELFF
TRBJ2-2 | TRBV5-4 | CASRRDGSNTGELFF
TRBJ2-3 | TRBV10-1 | CASSAGTGATDTQYF
TRBJ2-1 | TRBV7-2 | CASSLLGTSAFVNEQFF
TRBJ2-1 | TRBV9 | CASSVDSSGLSYNEQFF
TRBJ1-6 | TRBV11-2 | CASSSTVHNSPLHF
TRBJ2-5 | TRBV11-1 | CASSPMPASGKETQYF
TRBJ1-1 | TRBV5-4 | CASSGQKNTEAFF
TRBJ2-7 | TRBV28 | CASDTGSGTYEQYF
TRBJ2-3 | TRBV2 | CASSTLAGGGDTQYF
TRBJ2-5 | TRBV9 | CASSPQPGLGQETQYF
TRBJ1-3 | TRBV4-1 | CASSQPLGTARNTIYF
TRBJ2-1 | TRBV2 | CAGVEEQFF
TRBJ1-1 | TRBV4-2 | CASSQYRNTEAFF
TRBJ2-3 | TRBV14 | CASSPTSGLATQYF
TRBJ1-4 | TRBV28 | CASSLWGEKLFF
TRBJ2-4 | TRBV7-2 | CASSSPAGTLAKNIQYF
TRBJ1-3 | TRBV28 | CASSLGGINTIYF
TRBJ1-5 | TRBV21-1 | CASSTPSGKRPQHF
TRBJ2-1 | TRBV5-1 | CASSLSAGREQFF
TRBJ1-5 | TRBV7-2 | CASSLDRGARQPQHF